This paragraph reports one TCR beta chain. Assay used: immunoSEQ multiplex PCR; TCRdb lists only in-frame clones, some missing. Of some 500,000 clones listed, 95% to 96% are singletons. This CDR3 is 13 amino acids long. Germline V lookup: CDR1 MNHEY, CDR2 SMNVEV (reference sequence). Deletions cut 7 bases from V and 2 bases from J, with 11 bases between. The data originate from a study of shared clonotypes between healthy human individuals. The V gene is TRBV27, the J gene TRBJ1-2; D unclear. The sequence was collected from a woman in her twenties or thirties in good health. Material for sequencing was naive CD4+ T cells sorted from blood. Subset reported: CD45RA+ positively selected. The CDR3 reads CASTPAGNYGYTF. The DNA for the CDR3 is TGTGCCAGCACCCCCGCCGGAAACTATGGCTACACCTTC.